The rows below give T cell receptor beta chains drawn from one sample of a study of Ad26.COV2.S vaccination and SARS-CoV-2 variants. Repertoires were generated with immunoSEQ multiplex PCR, while TCRdb's copy carries only in-frame clones and drops some. The top ten hold about 5% of the sample, which has roughly 300,000 clones, approximately 90% seen once. This specimen consisted of peripheral blood, obtained in a trial of Ad26.COV2.S vaccine versus placebo. The source of these receptors is a person between 18 and 65 years old who received the Ad26.COV2.S COVID-19 vaccine or a placebo. CDR3s include the opening cysteine and the closing phenylalanine or tryptophan. A D gene is named only where the DNA matches it firmly. Not all rows give a size; the values are once, few, many and, for expanded clones, a class.

CASSPGERDYGYTF | TGTGCCAGCTCACCAGGGGAACGGGACTATGGCTACACCTTC | NA | TRBJ1-2 | NA | TRBV18
CAISPLAGAYEQYF | TGTGCCATCAGCCCACTAGCGGGAGCCTACGAGCAGTACTTC | TRBD2 | TRBJ2-7 | NA | TRBV10-3
CASSLVDRAHEQYF | TGTGCCAGCAGCTTAGTGGACAGGGCCCACGAGCAGTACTTC | TRBD1 | TRBJ2-7 | NA | TRBV7-9
CASSLRRLWENSSYEQYF | TGTGCCAGCAGCTTGCGGCGCTTGTGGGAAAATAGCTCCTACGAGCAGTACTTC | NA | TRBJ2-7 | once | TRBV5-5
CASRTGLAITDTQYF | TGTGCCAGCAGAACGGGACTAGCGATCACAGATACGCAGTATTTT | TRBD2 | TRBJ2-3 | NA | TRBV7-2
CSAASTGNEKLFF | TGCAGCGCCGCTAGTACAGGGAATGAAAAACTGTTTTTT | NA | TRBJ1-4 | NA | TRBV29-1
CASSLGGRSSYNEQFF | TGTGCCAGCAGCTTAGGCGGTCGGAGCTCCTACAATGAGCAGTTCTTC | NA | TRBJ2-1 | NA | TRBV13
CASSTTGGGPYEQYF | TGTGCCAGCAGTACGACAGGGGGTGGACCCTACGAGCAGTACTTC | TRBD1 | TRBJ2-7 | NA | TRBV28
CASSFTNSPLHF | TGTGCCAGCAGCTTTACGAATTCACCCCTCCACTTT | NA | TRBJ1-6 | NA | TRBV7-2
CASRRGGGGTEAFF | TGTGCCAGTCGCCGGGGAGGGGGCGGAACTGAAGCTTTCTTT | TRBD1 | TRBJ1-1 | NA | TRBV6-5
CASSSPEGQFF | TGTGCCAGCAGCTCCCCGGAGGGGCAGTTCTTC | NA | TRBJ2-1 | NA | TRBV7-9
CASSSGPHTGELFF | TGTGCCAGCAGTTCGGGACCTCACACCGGGGAGCTGTTTTTT | NA | TRBJ2-2 | NA | TRBV7-3
CASSPQGAYEQYF | TGTGCCAGCTCACCACAGGGGGCGTACGAGCAGTACTTC | TRBD1 | TRBJ2-7 | NA | TRBV18
CASSQQTYSNQPQHF | TGCGCCAGCAGCCAACAGACTTATAGCAATCAGCCCCAGCATTTT | NA | TRBJ1-5 | NA | TRBV4-1
CAIRLRPEETQYF | TGTGCCATCAGGCTAAGACCTGAAGAGACCCAGTACTTC | NA | TRBJ2-5 | NA | TRBV10-3
CASSPSLRETQYF | TGCGCCAGCAGCCCCTCCCTGAGGGAGACCCAGTACTTC | NA | TRBJ2-5 | NA | TRBV4-3
CASSIIGGLGYNEQFF | TGTGCCAGTAGTATAATCGGTGGATTGGGCTACAATGAGCAGTTCTTC | NA | TRBJ2-1 | NA | TRBV19
CASSRNNRGELFF | TGCGCCAGCAGCCGAAATAATCGCGGGGAGCTGTTTTTT | NA | TRBJ2-2 | NA | TRBV4-1
CAISEAVTGVYEQYF | TGTGCCATCAGTGAAGCGGTGACAGGGGTCTACGAGCAGTACTTC | TRBD1 | TRBJ2-7 | NA | TRBV10-3
CASSLPNSPLHF | TGTGCCAGCAGTTTACCTAATTCACCCCTCCACTTT | NA | TRBJ1-6 | NA | TRBV7-9
CASSLTSGGLRTDTQYF | TGTGCCAGCAGCTTGACTAGCGGGGGGCTGAGGACAGATACGCAGTATTTT | TRBD2 | TRBJ2-3 | once | TRBV5-6
CASGDGSGNTIYF | TGTGCCAGCGGAGACGGCTCTGGAAACACCATATATTTT | NA | TRBJ1-3 | few | TRBV9
CASSVGLQNTGELFF | TGTGCCAGCAGTGTCGGGCTCCAGAACACCGGGGAGCTGTTTTTT | NA | TRBJ2-2 | NA | TRBV27
CASSRDGGYEQYF | TGCGCCAGCAGCCGGGACGGGGGGTACGAGCAGTACTTC | TRBD2 | TRBJ2-7 | NA | TRBV5-1
CASSDRPGLAGQETQYF | TGTGCCAGCAGCGACCGACCGGGACTAGCGGGGCAAGAGACCCAGTACTTC | TRBD2 | TRBJ2-5 | NA | TRBV5-6
CAARGGALQETQYF | TGTGCCGCTCGGGGGGGGGCCCTACAAGAGACCCAGTACTTC | TRBD2 | TRBJ2-5 | NA | TRBV6-6
CASSERPGERYGYTF | TGTGCCAGCAGCGAGAGGCCAGGGGAGAGGTATGGCTACACCTTC | NA | TRBJ1-2 | NA | TRBV9
CATSRVGQGSFRNEQFF | TGTGCCACCAGCAGGGTGGGACAGGGGTCCTTCCGCAATGAGCAGTTCTTC | TRBD1 | TRBJ2-1 | once | TRBV15
CASSSGGPNTGELFF | TGTGCCAGCAGCTCGGGGGGGCCTAACACCGGGGAGCTGTTTTTT | TRBD2 | TRBJ2-2 | NA | TRBV5-4
CASSARRTGDPFYGPQHF | TGTGCCAGCAGTGCTCGAAGGACAGGGGACCCCTTTTATGGGCCCCAGCATTTT | TRBD1 | TRBJ1-5 | NA | TRBV28
CASSLSGLAGDGYNEQFF | TGCGCCAGCAGCTTGTCGGGACTAGCGGGAGATGGCTACAATGAGCAGTTCTTC | TRBD2 | TRBJ2-1 | NA | TRBV5-1
CASSNGQGGSYEQYF | TGCGCCAGCAGCAATGGGCAGGGTGGATCCTACGAGCAGTACTTC | NA | TRBJ2-7 | NA | TRBV5-1
CASSQALGRGTDTQYF | TGCGCCAGCAGCCAAGCCTTGGGGCGGGGCACAGATACGCAGTATTTT | NA | TRBJ2-3 | many | TRBV4-1
CASSPRQGGSPLHF | TGTGCCAGCTCACCTCGACAGGGTGGTTCACCCCTCCACTTT | TRBD1 | TRBJ1-6 | NA | TRBV18
CASSPGTGDNEQFF | TGTGCCAGCTCACCAGGGACAGGAGACAATGAGCAGTTCTTC | TRBD1 | TRBJ2-1 | NA | TRBV18
CASSSGQGEEKLFF | TGCGCCAGCAGCTCGGGACAGGGCGAAGAAAAACTGTTTTTT | TRBD1 | TRBJ1-4 | NA | TRBV5-1
CASSESAGRKFF | TGTGCCAGCAGTGAATCCGCAGGCAGAAAGTTCTTC | NA | TRBJ2-1 | NA | TRBV6-1
CASSVGLAGGIYEQYF | TGTGCCAGCAGCGTGGGACTAGCGGGAGGAATATACGAGCAGTACTTC | TRBD2 | TRBJ2-7 | NA | TRBV9
CASSRGQGGTGELFF | TGTGCCAGCAGCCGAGGACAGGGCGGGACCGGGGAGCTGTTTTTT | TRBD1 | TRBJ2-2 | NA | TRBV4-2
CASSDYRGFEQFF | TGTGCCAGCAGTGATTACAGGGGGTTTGAGCAGTTCTTC | TRBD1 | TRBJ2-1 | NA | TRBV25-1
CASSPTGTGIAGYTF | TGCGCCAGCAGCCCAACCGGGACAGGGATAGCGGGCTACACCTTC | TRBD1 | TRBJ1-2 | NA | TRBV4-1
CAISAGTGNEQYF | TGTGCCATCAGTGCCGGGACAGGGAACGAGCAGTACTTC | TRBD1 | TRBJ2-7 | NA | TRBV10-3
CASSAGTERGQPQHF | TGTGCCAGCAGTGCCGGGACAGAGAGGGGTCAGCCCCAGCATTTT | TRBD1 | TRBJ1-5 | NA | TRBV6-6
CASSLEVPKGTQYF | TGTGCCAGCAGCTTAGAGGTCCCCAAGGGGACCCAGTACTTC | NA | TRBJ2-5 | NA | TRBV7-9
CASSLLGQGSYGYTF | TGTGCCAGCAGTTTATTGGGTCAGGGGAGCTATGGCTACACCTTC | NA | TRBJ1-2 | NA | TRBV28
CASSESGGIVTGELFF | TGCGCCAGCAGTGAGTCGGGGGGAATCGTCACCGGGGAGCTGTTTTTT | NA | TRBJ2-2 | NA | TRBV10-1
CASSLRGLEGYTF | TGTGCCAGCAGTTTAAGAGGGTTGGAGGGCTACACCTTC | NA | TRBJ1-2 | few | TRBV12-3/TRBV12-4
CASSLGGGLSYEQYF | TGTGCCAGCAGCTTGGGAGGGGGCCTCTCCTACGAGCAGTACTTC | NA | TRBJ2-7 | NA | TRBV7-9
CASSPRTDYEQYF | TGCGCCAGCAGCCCGCGGACAGACTACGAGCAGTACTTC | NA | TRBJ2-7 | NA | TRBV5-1